The 24 T cell receptor beta chains listed next were all sequenced from one sample in a study of early T cells in non-severe SARS-CoV-2 infection. Each CDR3 protein gets one entry after TCRdb re-called the 5' RACE reads with MiXCR. The sample gives about 40,000 distinct CDR3 sequences, roughly 4.3% of which show up once; around 4.7% is in the top ten. Sequenced material: whole blood. The receptors were sampled from an adult who was a healthcare worker with PCR-confirmed SARS-CoV-2 infection or an uninfected control (not recorded which).

A few counts support this clonotype. The rearrangement uses TRBV19 and TRBJ2-7; 9 bases are a match to TRBD1. The V and J ends lost 0 bases and 4 bases, in that order; junction bases with no gene match: 7. From germline, CDR1 is LNHDA and CDR2 SQIVND (reference sequence). The CDR3 extends over 16 amino acids. The chain's CDR3 is CASSIDPGTGSYEQYF. CDR3 nucleotides: TGTGCCAGTAGTATAGATCCCGGGACAGGGTCGTACGAGCAGTACTTC.

At least ten counts were recorded for this clonotype. The chain carries TRBV7-9 and TRBJ1-6; 9 positions match TRBD1. Trimming cost V 5 bases and J 7 bases; bases outside gene matches: 6. The CDR3 runs 15 residues. Per the germline V gene, CDR1 is SEHNR and CDR2 is FQNEAQ (reference sequence). The CDR3 nucleotides are TGTGCCAGCAGCGCTAGACAGGGGGGAAATTCACCCCTCCACTTT. Its translation is CASSARQGGNSPLHF. The entire variable domain, with the rest obtained from reference TRBV7-9 and TRBJ1-6, is as follows: DTGVSQNPRHKITKRGQNVTFRCDPISEHNRLYWYRQTLGQGPEFLTYFQNEAQLEKSRLLSDRFSAERPKGSFSTLEIQRTEQGDSAMYLCASSARQGGNSPLHFGNGTRLTVT.

This clonotype came up many times. The CDR3 DNA reads as TGCGCCAGCAGCCCCGGACAGGGGCGAGCCCTCGAGCAGTACTTC. It codes for CASSPGQGRALEQYF. This chain joins TRBV5-1 and TRBJ2-7; TRBD1 matches 9 bases. The germline gives CDR1 SGHRS, CDR2 YFSETQ. Trimming took 4 bases from V and 6 from J; bases not matched to a gene: 11. The CDR3 is made up of 15 amino acids.

The V call is TRBV19, the J call TRBJ1-5; the match to TRBD1 covers 10 bases. Germline CDR1 and CDR2: LNHDA and SQIVND (reference sequence). There are 17 residues in the CDR3. Losses at the gene ends were 6 bases for V and 2 bases for J; bases not matched to a gene: 10. The CDR3 is CASRPRDRGRGNQPQHF. The CDR3, as DNA: TGTGCCAGTAGGCCCCGGGACAGGGGAAGGGGCAATCAGCCCCAGCATTTT.

This clonotype was seen more than once but under ten times. The chain joins TRBV11-2 to TRBJ2-5, with 9 bases fitting TRBD2. J gave up 5 bases and V 3 bases, and 13 bases lay outside the gene matches. The CDR3 is made up of 17 amino acids. Germline assignment: CDR1 SGHAT and CDR2 FQNNGV. CDR3 sequence (DNA): TGTGCCAGCAGCTTTTTTTGGCTAGCGGGACTAGGGGAGACCCAGTACTTC. This sequence encodes CASSFFWLAGLGETQYF.

This clonotype came up a few times. The chain couples TRBV28 to TRBJ2-7; D is possibly TRBD1 (6 bases). The V end was cut by 5 bases, the J end by 3 bases, with 20 bases between. The CDR3 length is 16 residues. The germline V gene has CDR1 MDHEN and CDR2 SYDVKM. CDR3 sequence (DNA): TGTGCCAGCAGTCCCACATCTACAGGGTCCGGCTACGAGCAGTACTTC. Amino acid sequence: CASSPTSTGSGYEQYF.

This clonotype occurred many times. The rearrangement uses TRBV5-1 and TRBJ1-2; D is perhaps TRBD1 (5 bases). There are 14 residues in the CDR3. V gave up 0 bases and J gave up 7 bases, with 13 bases separating them. Germline lookup yields CDR1 SGHRS and CDR2 YFSETQ. CDR3 protein: CASSLETGAGGYTF. The CDR3 DNA sequence: TGCGCCAGCAGCTTGGAAACCGGGGCTGGTGGCTACACCTTC.

This clonotype was recorded at least ten times. The chain joins TRBV6-6 to TRBJ2-3; a possible D gene is TRBD2 (7 bases). CDR3 length: 12 residues. CDR1 and CDR2 (germline): MNHNY, SVGAGI (reference sequence). Trimming cost V 10 bases and J 5 bases, with 13 bases left between them. CDR3 protein: CATRGAEDTQYF. DNA of the CDR3: TGTGCCACCCGGGGGGCGGAAGATACGCAGTATTTT.

V and J are TRBV11-2 and TRBJ2-1; 7 bases agree with TRBD1. The ends lost 6 bases at V and 2 bases at J; junction bases unmatched: 4. The CDR3 is 14 residues long. Germline-derived CDR1 and CDR2 are SGHAT and FQNNGV. In DNA, the CDR3 is TGTGCCAGCAGGATGGGACAGACCTACAATGAGCAGTTCTTC. It translates to CASRMGQTYNEQFF.

This clonotype was observed at least ten times. V and J are TRBV9 and TRBJ2-7; 7 bases are shared with TRBD1. This CDR3 region has 15 residues. The V and J ends lost 3 bases and 6 bases, in that order; junction bases with no gene match: 12. Germline V CDR1 and CDR2: SGDLS, YYNGEE. In nucleotides, the CDR3 is TGTGCCAGCAGCGCCTTAGGAACCACAGGGGCCGAGCAGTACTTC. As protein: CASSALGTTGAEQYF.

The CDR3 DNA reads as TGCGCCAGCAGCCAAAGTGGGGGCGGTTCACCCCTCCACTTT. Its translation is CASSQSGGGSPLHF. The genes are TRBV4-1 and TRBJ1-6; D possibly corresponds to TRBD1 (6 bases). V was trimmed by 2 bases and J by 9 bases, leaving 11 bases between them. There are 14 residues in the CDR3. Germline lookup yields CDR1 MGHRA and CDR2 YSYEKL.

This clonotype was seen a handful of times. The chain couples TRBV3-1 to TRBJ2-3; no firm D call. CDR1 and CDR2 (germline): LGHDT, YNNKEL (reference sequence). The CDR3 length is 15 residues. V lost 0 bases and J lost 5, with 12 bases in between. The CDR3 DNA sequence: TGTGCCAGCAGCCAAGATCTCGTGAGGATAGATACGCAGTATTTT. This gives the protein CASSQDLVRIDTQYF.

The sample holds a few counts of this clonotype. The chain is built from TRBV5-1 and TRBJ1-2; TRBD1 might be the D (6 bases). Germline V gives CDR1 SGHRS, CDR2 YFSETQ. The CDR3 is made up of 14 amino acids. V was cut by 3 bases and J by 2 bases, with 11 bases left in between. CDR3 sequence: CASSSPGQNYGYTF. In DNA form, the CDR3 reads TGCGCCAGCAGCTCCCCGGGACAAAACTATGGCTACACCTTC. The variable domain in full, completed from reference TRBV5-1 and TRBJ1-2, reads KAGVTQTPRYLIKTRGQQVTLSCSPISGHRSVSWYQQTPGQGLQFLFEYFSETQRNKGNFPGRFSGRQFSNSRSEMNVSTLELGDSALYLCASSSPGQNYGYTFGSGTRLTVV.

At least ten counts were recorded for this clonotype. The V gene is TRBV7-8, the J gene TRBJ2-3; a weak D match, TRBD2 (5 bases). The CDR3 has 15 residues. V was shortened by 0 bases and J by 2 bases, with 9 bases between the two germline ends. The V gene's germline CDR1 is SGHVS and CDR2 FQNEAQ. This chain's CDR3 is CASSLARAVTDTQYF. CDR3 nucleotide sequence: TGTGCCAGCAGCTTAGCGCGGGCGGTCACAGATACGCAGTATTTT.

The chain has TRBV12-3 or TRBV12-4 and TRBJ1-3, with D perhaps TRBD1 (5 bases). Trimming left V 4 bases short and J 4 bases short, with 11 bases between. This CDR3 contains 14 residues. This CDR3 reads CASSWDGGGNTIYF. Written as DNA, the CDR3 is TGTGCCAGCAGTTGGGACGGGGGGGGAAACACCATATATTTT.

The rearrangement uses TRBV7-2 and TRBJ1-6, with D possibly being TRBD1 (5 bases). CDR3 length: 15 amino acids. Trimming cost V 5 bases and J 7 bases, with 15 bases left between them. Germline V gene lookup returns CDR1 SGHTA and CDR2 FQGNSA. The CDR3 spells CASSLRDPKNSPLHF. The CDR3 nucleotides are TGTGCCAGCAGCCTCCGGGACCCGAAGAATTCACCCCTCCACTTT. The full variable domain, with the rest looked up from reference TRBV7-2 and TRBJ1-6, is GAGVSQSPSNKVTEKGKDVELRCDPISGHTALYWYRQSLGQGLEFLIYFQGNSAPDKSGLPSDRFSAERTGGSVSTLTIQRTQQEDSAVYLCASSLRDPKNSPLHFGNGTRLTVT.

A few counts support this clonotype. This sequence joins TRBV10-3 and TRBJ2-7; 9 bases are shared with TRBD1. The germline V gene encodes CDR1 ENHRY and CDR2 SYGVKD. The J segment lost 4 bases and the V segment lost 3 bases, leaving 7 bases of the junction unmatched. The CDR3 spans 15 residues. The CDR3 spells CAISEQGQGRYEQYF. For the CDR3, the DNA is TGTGCCATCAGTGAACAGGGACAGGGACGGTACGAGCAGTACTTC.

There are a few counts of this clonotype. DNA of the CDR3: TGTGCCAGCAGCTCCGTTGGCGGGGACTACAATGAGCAGTTCTTC. Translating gives CASSSVGGDYNEQFF. The chain carries TRBV14 and TRBJ2-1; a weak D match, TRBD2 (6 bases). CDR1 is SGHDN and CDR2 is FVKESK in the germline V gene. The CDR3 spans 15 residues. Trimming stripped 5 bases from V and 3 bases from J, with 14 bases between.

This chain connects TRBV20-1 to TRBJ1-1, with D tentatively TRBD1 (6 bases). The CDR3 runs 15 residues. In germline, CDR1 is DFQATT, CDR2 SNEGSKA (reference sequence). Trimming left V 5 bases short and J 0 bases short, with 16 bases between. CDR3 loop: CSALNYREMNTEAFF. For the CDR3, the DNA is TGCAGTGCTTTAAACTACAGGGAGATGAACACTGAAGCTTTCTTT.

This clonotype was observed many times. This chain links TRBV4-1 with TRBJ2-2; D is uncertain. V was pared by 1 base and J by 0 bases, with 3 bases between. Germline V gene lookup returns CDR1 MGHRA and CDR2 YSYEKL. CDR3 length equals 14 residues. The CDR3 region is CASSQGPNTGELFF. The DNA for the CDR3 is TGCGCCAGCAGCCAAGGCCCGAACACCGGGGAGCTGTTTTTT.

In this sample, this clonotype turned up many times. The rearrangement joins TRBV7-9 to TRBJ1-3; D ambiguous. V was shortened by 6 bases and J by 0 bases, with 6 bases between the two germline ends. The CDR3 spans 13 residues. Germline CDR1 and CDR2: SEHNR and FQNEAQ (reference sequence). The CDR3 DNA follows: TGTGCCAGCAGTCACAGCTCTGGAAACACCATATATTTT. It translates to CASSHSSGNTIYF. Full variable domain (outside the CDR3, taken from reference TRBV7-9 and TRBJ1-3): DTGVSQNPRHKITKRGQNVTFRCDPISEHNRLYWYRQTLGQGPEFLTYFQNEAQLEKSRLLSDRFSAERPKGSFSTLEIQRTEQGDSAMYLCASSHSSGNTIYFGEGSWLTVV.

This clonotype showed up just a few times. The rearrangement joins TRBV20-1 to TRBJ2-5; a weak D match, TRBD1 (5 bases). From germline, CDR1 is DFQATT and CDR2 SNEGSKA (reference sequence). This CDR3 has 16 amino acids. V was trimmed by 2 bases and J by 2 bases, leaving 18 bases between them. The DNA of the CDR3 is TGCAGTGCTAGATTGCAGGGAAGGTCATTTCAAGAGACCCAGTACTTC. Residues: CSARLQGRSFQETQYF.

The J gene is TRBJ1-1, the V gene TRBV4-1, with a tentative D call TRBD1 (5 bases). From germline, CDR1 is MGHRA and CDR2 YSYEKL. The CDR3 length is 15 residues. Trimming took off 3 bases at V and 1 base at J, with 12 bases between the two ends. The CDR3 protein is CASSHVGRGNTEAFF. The CDR3 DNA reads TGCGCCAGCAGCCACGTGGGACGGGGGAACACTGAAGCTTTCTTT.

This clonotype was seen ten or more times. The J gene is TRBJ1-5, the V gene TRBV4-1; a weak D match, TRBD1 (5 bases). Germline V lookup: CDR1 MGHRA, CDR2 YSYEKL. The CDR3 contains 15 residues. The ends were cut back, 1 base at V and 8 bases at J, with 15 bases in the middle. The CDR3 region has the DNA TGCGCCAGCAGCCAAGGGGGCGCCCCAGGCAAGCCCCAGCATTTT. As protein: CASSQGGAPGKPQHF.